Listed below are T cell receptor beta chains from one sample, sequenced in a study of radiotherapy plus CTLA-4 blockade in lung cancer. Sequenced by immunoSEQ multiplex PCR; TCRdb stores in-frame clones only, minus some. This table holds tens of thousands of clones, approximately 76% found once. The sequences come from peripheral blood, collected from a patient treated with radiotherapy plus ipilimumab. The receptors derive from a human donor with non-small cell lung cancer who had a complete response to radiotherapy plus ipilimumab. The CDR3 runs from the conserved cysteine through the conserved F or W. The D gene is left open where the match is weak. Size is omitted from some rows. Given values are once, few, many or a class for expanded clones.

clone_size j_call v_call d_call cdr3_length cdr3_nt cdr3_aa
. TRBJ1-2 TRBV28 . 13 TGTGCCAGCAGGCTTTCGGGAGGTCCGGGCTACACCTTC CASRLSGGPGYTF
few TRBJ1-1 TRBV6-1 . 11 TGTGCCAGCAGCAGGGGTTTTGAAGCTTTCTTT CASSRGFEAFF
. TRBJ1-4 TRBV12-5 . 16 TGTGCTAGTGGTTTGGTAAGCTCGGAGTTGTGGGAAAAACTGTTTTTT CASGLVSSELWEKLFF
. TRBJ2-5 TRBV4-3 TRBD2 19 TGCGCCAGCAGCCAAGATAGCCCCCTACTAGCGGGGGGGTTGGAGACCCAGTACTTC CASSQDSPLLAGGLETQYF
. TRBJ2-7 TRBV6-5 TRBD1 15 TGTGCCAGCAGTCGGGAGCGACAGGGGGCCTACGAGCAGTACTTC CASSRERQGAYEQYF
. TRBJ1-1 TRBV29-1 . 9 TGCAGCGGCGGGGATGAAGCTTTCTTT CSGGDEAFF
. TRBJ1-2 TRBV30 TRBD1 14 TGTGCCTGGAAAGAGGGGACAGCCTCGGGAGGCTACACCTTC CAWKEGTASGGYTF
. TRBJ2-2 TRBV2 TRBD1 14 TGTGCCAGCACGGGACAGGGGGACACCGGGGAGCTGTTTTTT CASTGQGDTGELFF
. TRBJ2-7 TRBV10-2 . 14 TGCGCCAGCAGCATTAGCGGTGACTCCTACGAGCAGTACTTC CASSISGDSYEQYF
. TRBJ1-1 TRBV6-5 . 15 TGTGCCAGCAGTTACTCGAGGTTCGGAAACACTGAAGCTTTCTTT CASSYSRFGNTEAFF
. TRBJ2-2 TRBV11-2 TRBD2 16 TGTGCCAGCAGCTTCTCGACTAGCGGGTATGCCGGGGAGCTGTTTTTT CASSFSTSGYAGELFF
. TRBJ1-2 TRBV28 TRBD1 14 TGTGCCAGCAGTCCTCCACAGGGGCGAGGAGGCTACACCTTC CASSPPQGRGGYTF
. TRBJ1-1 TRBV2 . 14 TGTGCCAGCAGTGAACGACAGATGAACACTGAAGCTTTCTTT CASSERQMNTEAFF
few TRBJ1-4 TRBV18 . 15 TGTGCCAGCTCACCGACCGTGCCCGGGGGTGAAAAACTGTTTTTT CASSPTVPGGEKLFF
. TRBJ1-2 TRBV9 . 13 TGTGCCAGCAGCGTAGGAGGGGCGGGAGGCTACACCTTC CASSVGGAGGYTF
. TRBJ1-1 TRBV13 TRBD1 15 TGTGCCAGCAGCCGACAGGGAAACTTGAACACTGAAGCTTTCTTT CASSRQGNLNTEAFF
. TRBJ2-3 TRBV28 TRBD2 16 TGTGCCAGCAGTACCCGGACTAGCGGGGTTACAGATACGCAGTATTTT CASSTRTSGVTDTQYF
. TRBJ2-2 TRBV6-1 . 13 TGTGCCAGCTTTAGAGGGAACACCGGGGAGCTGTTTTTT CASFRGNTGELFF
. TRBJ2-5 TRBV7-7 . 15 TGTGCCAGCAGCCGACGGGGGGACAGGCAAGAGACCCAGTACTTC CASSRRGDRQETQYF
. TRBJ2-7 TRBV7-9 TRBD1 15 TGTGCCAGCAGCCCCCCCGGACAGGGCCCCTACGAGCAGTACTTC CASSPPGQGPYEQYF
once TRBJ2-5 TRBV30 TRBD1 14 TGTGCCTGGAGTTTTGGCAGGGGGCAAGAGACCCAGTACTTC CAWSFGRGQETQYF
few TRBJ2-2 TRBV6-4 TRBD2 18 TGTGCCAGCAGTCCAAGACAGCTAGCGGGGGCTACCACCGGGGAGCTGTTTTTT CASSPRQLAGATTGELFF
. TRBJ2-7 TRBV6-5 TRBD1 13 TGTGCCAGCAGGGGACAGGATTACTACGAGCAGTACTTC CASRGQDYYEQYF
. TRBJ2-1 TRBV5-1 . 13 TGCGCCAGCGGGCTAGCGCAATACAATGAGCAGTTCTTC CASGLAQYNEQFF
. TRBJ2-7 TRBV7-2 . 14 TGTGCCAGCAGCTTAGTGAGGGCCCAGGACGAGCAGTACTTC CASSLVRAQDEQYF
. TRBJ2-1 TRBV12-5 . 12 TGTGCTAGTGGGCCGGGATACAATGAGCAGTTCTTC CASGPGYNEQFF
. TRBJ1-1 TRBV18 . 15 TGTGCCAGCTCACCACCGTCCAGGTCGAACACTGAAGCTTTCTTT CASSPPSRSNTEAFF
once TRBJ2-1 TRBV4-1 TRBD1 18 TGCGCCAGCAGCCAAAAATTTGTCGGCGGGACAGGGTACAATGAGCAGTTCTTC CASSQKFVGGTGYNEQFF